This TCR beta chain stems from a study of neoadjuvant anti-PD-1 for oral cavity cancer. Trimming left V 5 bases short and J 1 base short, with 5 bases between. The CDR3 loop spans 11 amino acids. Germline values: CDR1 DFQATT, CDR2 SNEGSKA (reference sequence). This table comes from immunoSEQ multiplex PCR, and its TCRdb copy is limited to in-frame clones, with some not included. The repertoire has 40,000 to 50,000 clones, 75% to 80% of them found once; the top ten carry around 4.8%. This clone was counted a few times. Other DNA sequences in this sample translate to the same CDR3. The time point denotes: after neoadjuvant nivolumab, at surgical resection.

The input for sequencing was PBMCs, taken after nivolumab (anti-PD-1) treatment. The V and J genes are TRBV20-1 and TRBJ1-1; D not resolved. The source is a person between 40 and 80 years old with oral cavity squamous cell carcinoma. The DNA of the CDR3 is TGCAGTGCTTGGGAGAACACTGAAGCTTTCTTT. It specifies CSAWENTEAFF.